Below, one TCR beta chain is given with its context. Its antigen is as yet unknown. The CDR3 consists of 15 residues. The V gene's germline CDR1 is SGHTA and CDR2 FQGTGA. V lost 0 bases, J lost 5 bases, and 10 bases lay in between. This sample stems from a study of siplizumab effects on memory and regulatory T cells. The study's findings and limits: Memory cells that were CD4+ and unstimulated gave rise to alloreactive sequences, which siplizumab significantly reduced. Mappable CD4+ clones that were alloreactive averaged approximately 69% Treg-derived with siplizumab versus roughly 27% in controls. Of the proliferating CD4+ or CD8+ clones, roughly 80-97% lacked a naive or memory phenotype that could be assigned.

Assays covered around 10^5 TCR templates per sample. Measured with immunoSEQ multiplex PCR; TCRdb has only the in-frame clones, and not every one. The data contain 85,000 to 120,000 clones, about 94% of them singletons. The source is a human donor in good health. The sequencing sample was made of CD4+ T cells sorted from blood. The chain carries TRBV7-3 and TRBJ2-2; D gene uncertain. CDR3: CASSLTASTTGELFF. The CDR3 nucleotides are TGTGCCAGCAGCTTAACCGCTTCAACTACCGGGGAGCTGTTTTTT. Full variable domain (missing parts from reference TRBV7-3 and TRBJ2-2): GAGVSQTPSNKVTEKGKYVELRCDPISGHTALYWYRQSLGQGPEFLIYFQGTGAADDSGLPNDRFFAVRPEGSVSTLKIQRTERGDSAVYLCASSLTASTTGELFFGEGSRLTVL.